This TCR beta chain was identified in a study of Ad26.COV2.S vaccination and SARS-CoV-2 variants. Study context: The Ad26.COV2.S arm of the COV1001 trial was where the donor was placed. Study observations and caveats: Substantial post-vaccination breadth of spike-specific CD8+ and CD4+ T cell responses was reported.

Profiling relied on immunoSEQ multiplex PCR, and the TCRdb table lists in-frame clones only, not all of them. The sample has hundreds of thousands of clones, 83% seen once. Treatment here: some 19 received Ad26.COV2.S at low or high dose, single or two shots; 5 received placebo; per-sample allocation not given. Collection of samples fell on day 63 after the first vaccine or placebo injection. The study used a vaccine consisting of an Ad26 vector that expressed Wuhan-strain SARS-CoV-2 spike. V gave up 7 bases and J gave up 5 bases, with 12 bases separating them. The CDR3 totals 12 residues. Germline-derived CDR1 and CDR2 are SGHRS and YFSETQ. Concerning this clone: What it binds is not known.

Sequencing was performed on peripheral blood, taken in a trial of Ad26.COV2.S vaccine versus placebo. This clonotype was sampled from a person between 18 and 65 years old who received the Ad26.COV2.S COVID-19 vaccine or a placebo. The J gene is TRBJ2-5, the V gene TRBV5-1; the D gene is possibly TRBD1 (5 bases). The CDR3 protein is CASGQGLETQYF. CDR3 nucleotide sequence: TGCGCCAGCGGTCAGGGTCTGGAGACCCAGTACTTC.